This paragraph reports one TCR beta chain. Antigen specificity is unknown. Treatment specified: around 19 received Ad26.COV2.S at low or high dose, single or two shots; about 5 received placebo; per-sample allocation not given. Day 63 following the first vaccine or placebo injection was when the samples were taken. The entry originates in a study of Ad26.COV2.S vaccination and SARS-CoV-2 variants. Findings and limits, study-wide: Substantial response breadth was reportedly seen for spike-specific CD8+ and CD4+ T cells after vaccination.

This CDR3 spans 15 amino acids. CDR1 MDHEN and CDR2 SYDVKM come from the germline V gene. V shed 4 bases and J 4 bases; nucleotides not matched to a gene: 8. TCRdb's copy holds only in-frame clones and misses some; the assay was immunoSEQ multiplex PCR. The data contain about 420,000 clones, more than 75% of them seen just once; the ten biggest clones take up 3.6%. This specimen consisted of peripheral blood, obtained in a trial of Ad26.COV2.S vaccine versus placebo. The sequence derives from a person aged 18-65 years who received the Ad26.COV2.S COVID-19 vaccine or a placebo. The genes are TRBV28 and TRBJ2-5; TRBD1 matches 8 bases. This CDR3 reads CASSYHPQGGETQYF. The CDR3 coding sequence is TGTGCCAGCAGTTACCACCCACAGGGGGGAGAGACCCAGTACTTC.